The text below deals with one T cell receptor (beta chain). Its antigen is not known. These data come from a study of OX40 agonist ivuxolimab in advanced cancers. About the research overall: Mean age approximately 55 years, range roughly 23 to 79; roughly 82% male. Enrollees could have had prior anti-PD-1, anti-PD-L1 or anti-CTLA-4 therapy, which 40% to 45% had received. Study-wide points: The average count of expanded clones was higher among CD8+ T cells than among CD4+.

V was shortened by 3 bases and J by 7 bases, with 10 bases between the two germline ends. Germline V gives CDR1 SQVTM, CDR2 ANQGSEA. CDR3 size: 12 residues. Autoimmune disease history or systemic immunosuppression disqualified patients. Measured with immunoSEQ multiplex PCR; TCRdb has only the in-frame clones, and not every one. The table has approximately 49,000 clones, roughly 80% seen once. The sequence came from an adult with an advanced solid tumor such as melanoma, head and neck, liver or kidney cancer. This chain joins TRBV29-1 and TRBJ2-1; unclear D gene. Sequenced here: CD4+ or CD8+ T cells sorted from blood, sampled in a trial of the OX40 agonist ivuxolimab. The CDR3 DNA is TGCAGCGTTGAGGGCCGATTAAATGAGCAGTTCTTC. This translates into CSVEGRLNEQFF.